This T cell receptor (beta chain) was identified during a study of T cell repertoires in cytomegalovirus infection (dated by TCRdb to about 2019). For the study in its entirety: Alongside well-studied HLA-B-restricted epitopes, the peptide stimulations were aimed at recently identified HLA-C-restricted CMV epitopes, whose presentation resists viral immunomodulation. The HLA type of each donor mattered for the analysis, because public TCR beta signatures pointed to carriage of CMV infection along with the matching HLA type.

Comment on this clonotype: The specificity of this receptor is unknown. No much larger clone exists at a distance of one base, and base qualities are not known.

Broad study findings and their caveats: The ex vivo response was dominated by HLA-C-restricted CMV-specific TCR beta clonotypes, which also provided the single most frequent clonotype in two of eight donors. In both this cohort and an independent roughly 350-donor cohort, the cumulative frequency of public TCR beta family members distinguished carriers of CMV infection plus the relevant HLA type.

TCRdb names Illumina HiSeq 1500 as the instrument used. TCRdb trimmed the raw reads at Q25, called clones with MiXCR and kept productive beta chains. Records with the same CDR3 protein are collapsed into one entry carrying the most frequent genes and DNA. The sample contains some 800,000 distinct CDR3 sequences, about 31% of them found a single time. Clones ranked in the top ten supply 9.5% to 15% of the sample. Interpreted using the paper, the treatment or condition label stands for: in vitro stimulation with specific CMV peptide epitopes to enrich CMV-specific T cells. The CDR3 spans 11 residues, from the cysteine through the phenylalanine. Only CDR3 DNA remains: 33 bases, in frame from the first base. The germline V end is reduced by 5 bases and the J end by 11 bases; junction bases left unmatched: 2.

This sequence uses TRBV12-3 or TRBV12-4 and TRBJ1-5, and 8 junctional nucleotides match TRBD1. Sequencing used cultured CD8+ T cells from PBMCs, obtained from culture after CMV antigen stimulation. The receptor was isolated from a human donor in good health (CMV status not recorded). Some clones in this sample may be carry-over from other donors' samples. The DNA sequence reads TGTGCCAGCAGTCAACAGGGGGCCCAGCATTTT. Translated, this gives CASSQQGAQHF.